This T cell receptor (beta chain) was documented in a study of response to subunit inactivated influenza vaccine (dated by TCRdb to 2017 to 2018). Regarding the research as a whole: Deep quantitative profiling of the T cell receptor repertoire was used in the study to follow responses to a trivalent subunit inactivated influenza vaccine. The paper's findings and limits, for the study overall: It was suggested by the authors that each seasonal influenza vaccination may recruit only a limited number of new T cells.

Libraries were made using RT-PCR. Sequencing relied on an Illumina HiSeq 2500. Clones were called with MiXCR by TCRdb after fastp trimmed the public reads at Q25, and only in-frame beta chains were retained. For every CDR3 protein sequence, its rows merge into one entry that carries the most common genes and DNA. Counted in this sample were 500,000 or so distinct CDR3 sequences; about 17% of them appeared once. The ten most abundant clones make up approximately 3% of the sample. The sample holds a few counts of this clonotype. It lacks a known antigen. No much larger clone exists at a distance of one base, and base qualities are not known. The germline ends are 11 bases apart after V is trimmed by 6 bases and J by 3 bases. CDR1 and CDR2, per the germline V gene (reference sequence), are LGHDT and YNNKEL. Including cysteine and phenylalanine, the CDR3 has 13 amino acids. The sequence is cut down to CDR3 DNA, 39 bases in frame from base 1.

The origin of this receptor is a man between 50 and 69 years old who received an inactivated influenza vaccine. Donor details come from another sample of the same person, matched by shared clones. The specimen was CD4+ T cells sorted from PBMCs, collected about 23 months after vaccination. Recombination linked TRBV3-1 to TRBJ2-5, with no reliable assignment of the D segment. The DNA sequence reads TGTGCCAGCAGTCAGATGCTGAAAGAGACCCAGTACTTC. This is translated as CASSQMLKETQYF.